Below, 27 T cell receptor beta chains from the same sample are listed, as sequenced in a study of blood T cell repertoires in COVID-19 (dated by TCRdb to between 2020 and 2021). Receptor libraries were prepared by the immunoSEQ multiplex PCR assay. Held by TCRdb, this immuneACCESS table contains in-frame sequences only and omits some clones. Under half of the omission traces to an unresolved V gene where checked; the cause of the rest is unknown. Here the sample has 150,000 to 200,000 clones; about four fifths occur a single time. Around 6.3% of the sample lies in the top ten. The sequencing sample was made of peripheral blood. The receptors come from a man in his 70s with active or convalescent COVID-19.

This clone has only one observation. CDR3 sequence (DNA): TGTGCCAGCAGCGTAGAGGCGGGCGCGGCTAATGAAAAACTGTTTTTT. Translated, it gives CASSVEAGAANEKLFF. The chain uses TRBV7-8 and TRBJ1-4; the D is unclear. This CDR3 is 16 amino acids long. Trimming left V 5 bases short and J 3 bases short, with 16 bases between. Germline values: CDR1 SGHVS, CDR2 FQNEAQ.

The chain combines TRBV19 with TRBJ1-2; 7 bases line up with TRBD1. The germline gives CDR1 LNHDA, CDR2 SQIVND (reference sequence). CDR3 size: 14 residues. Trimming at V came to 10 bases and at J to 2 bases, leaving 10 bases not matched to a gene. The CDR3 here is CATSPTGPNYGYTF. Here the CDR3 DNA reads TGTGCCACCTCCCCGACAGGGCCGAACTATGGCTACACCTTC.

This clone was observed a handful of times. J is TRBJ1-2 and V is TRBV6-4, with 10 nucleotides matching TRBD1. The trim removed 4 bases at V and 9 bases at J, leaving 8 bases unmatched. The CDR3 is 14 amino acids. Germline V gene lookup returns CDR1 MRHNA and CDR2 SNTAGT. The CDR3 coding sequence is TGTGCCAGCAGTGTGGGGACAGGGGAAGGAAGCTACACCTTC. Amino acid sequence: CASSVGTGEGSYTF.

This chain links TRBV2 with TRBJ1-2; D possibly corresponds to TRBD1 (5 bases). CDR3 length: 15 amino acids. V shed 5 bases and J shed 3 bases, with 16 bases lying between them. CDR1 is SNHLY and CDR2 is FYNNEI in the germline V gene. CDR3 sequence reads: CASSKGQGGDYGYTF. The DNA of the CDR3 is TGTGCCAGCAGTAAGGGGCAGGGAGGGGACTATGGCTACACCTTC.

The V and J genes are TRBV18 and TRBJ2-7; 7 bases line up with TRBD2. V was pared by 3 bases and J by 2 bases, with 10 bases of the junction left unmatched. CDR3 size: 16 residues. Germline V CDR1 and CDR2: KGHSH, LQKENI. This CDR3 is CASSPPGGRATYEQYF. The DNA of the CDR3 is TGTGCCAGCTCACCTCCCGGGGGGAGGGCTACCTACGAGCAGTACTTC.

The table lists this clone with a few counts. The J gene is TRBJ1-2, the V gene TRBV19; the D gene is possibly TRBD1 (6 bases). The CDR3 is 15 residues long. From germline, CDR1 is LNHDA and CDR2 SQIVND (reference sequence). Trimming took 5 bases from V and 1 from J, leaving 14 bases between them. The CDR3 region is CASSPEDRVNYGYTF. The CDR3 DNA reads as TGTGCCAGTAGTCCGGAGGACAGAGTTAACTATGGCTACACCTTC. Using reference TRBV19 and TRBJ1-2 for the parts outside the CDR3, the full variable domain is DGGITQSPKYLFRKEGQNVTLSCEQNLNHDAMYWYRQDPGQGLRLIYYSQIVNDFQKGDIAEGYSVSREKKESFPLTVTSAQKNPTAFYLCASSPEDRVNYGYTFGSGTRLTVV.

J is TRBJ1-2 and V is TRBV6-1, with TRBD1 identical over 9 bases. CDR3 length: 14 residues. Germline loops: CDR1 MNHNS, CDR2 SASEGT. V shed 2 bases, J shed 8 bases, and the junction held 6 bases outside the gene matches. CDR3 in amino acids: CASSELLTGGGYTF. The CDR3, as DNA: TGTGCCAGCAGTGAACTGCTGACAGGGGGAGGCTACACCTTC.

The chain employs TRBV18 and TRBJ1-3; weak D call: TRBD1 (6 bases). The germline V gene has CDR1 KGHSH and CDR2 LQKENI. Trimming stripped 6 bases from V and 9 bases from J, with 12 bases between. The CDR3 runs to 12 residues. The CDR3 DNA reads as TGTGCCAGCTCGACGACACAGGGCACCATATATTTT. It translates to CASSTTQGTIYF.

The rearrangement joins TRBV5-1 to TRBJ1-1; weak D call: TRBD1 (5 bases). The CDR3 totals 21 residues. V lost 1 base, J lost 4 bases, and 32 bases lay in between. The germline gives CDR1 SGHRS, CDR2 YFSETQ. This chain's CDR3 is CASSLSVGGLRPRISGTEAFF. The CDR3 nucleotides are TGCGCCAGCAGCTTGTCGGTCGGGGGTCTGAGGCCACGGATTTCGGGCACTGAAGCTTTCTTT.

The V gene is TRBV2, the J gene TRBJ1-2; 11 bases are a match to TRBD1. The CDR3 runs to 17 residues. In germline, CDR1 is SNHLY, CDR2 FYNNEI. J lost 7 bases, V lost 6 bases, and 16 bases had no gene match. CDR3 in DNA: TGTGCCAGCAGAGGGACAGGGGGGACCTCTAGGCCCTTTGGCTACACCTTC. This sequence encodes CASRGTGGTSRPFGYTF.

This clone was picked up one time. V usage is TRBV12-3 or TRBV12-4 and J usage is TRBJ1-4; 8 bases map to TRBD1. V dropped 3 bases and J dropped 8; count of bases not matched to a gene: 2. The CDR3 consists of 13 residues. The CDR3 region has the DNA TGTGCCAGCAGTTTTCACAGGGGGGAAAAACTGTTTTTT. The encoded protein is CASSFHRGEKLFF.

In this sample, this clone turned up a few times. V is TRBV5-1 and J is TRBJ2-2; D remains ambiguous. In germline, CDR1 is SGHRS, CDR2 YFSETQ. The CDR3 runs 14 residues. V was pared by 7 bases and J by 7 bases, with 17 bases between. Here the CDR3 DNA reads TGCGCCAGCCACCCCCTACCCGCCGACGGGGAGCTGTTTTTT. Protein: CASHPLPADGELFF. The variable domain in full, completed from reference TRBV5-1 and TRBJ2-2, reads KAGVTQTPRYLIKTRGQQVTLSCSPISGHRSVSWYQQTPGQGLQFLFEYFSETQRNKGNFPGRFSGRQFSNSRSEMNVSTLELGDSALYLCASHPLPADGELFFGEGSRLTVL.

The chain uses TRBV10-3 and TRBJ1-5; 10 positions match TRBD1. The ends lost 2 bases at V and 4 bases at J; junction bases unmatched: 5. Germline-derived CDR1 and CDR2 are ENHRY and SYGVKD. CDR3 length: 16 residues. The CDR3 DNA sequence: TGTGCCATCAGTGAGGACAGGGGGCTTTGGAATCAGCCCCAGCATTTT. Its translation is CAISEDRGLWNQPQHF.

The CDR3 DNA reads TGTGCCAGCAGCAAGGGACAGAGATTCTCTGGGGCCAACGTCCTGACTTTC. Translation: CASSKGQRFSGANVLTF. The chain couples TRBV27 to TRBJ2-6; 7 bases are shared with TRBD1. This CDR3 comprises 17 residues. The V and J ends lost 6 bases and 0 bases, in that order; junction bases with no gene match: 8. The germline gives CDR1 MNHEY, CDR2 SMNVEV (reference sequence).

This rearrangement joins TRBV6-4 to TRBJ2-3, with 7 bases fitting TRBD2. The CDR3 loop spans 16 amino acids. Trimming took 2 bases from V and 5 from J; bases not matched to a gene: 10. Germline-derived CDR1 and CDR2 are MRHNA and SNTAGT. CDR3 amino acids: CASSDAGRGEIDTQYF. The CDR3 region has the DNA TGTGCCAGCAGTGACGCCGGCCGGGGGGAAATAGATACGCAGTATTTT.

The sample holds a few counts of this clone. The chain recombines TRBV10-2 with TRBJ1-2; possibly TRBD1 for D (6 bases). Germline-derived CDR1 and CDR2 are WSHSY and SAAADI. The CDR3 runs 13 residues. V dropped 2 bases and J dropped 4 bases, with 8 bases sitting between them. The CDR3 bases are TGCGCCAGCAGTGAGACAGGGTTCTATGGCTACACCTTC. Protein: CASSETGFYGYTF.

The chain uses TRBV7-2 and TRBJ2-7; 7 bases are shared with TRBD2. With 5 bases clipped from V and 2 bases from J, the junction kept 3 bases outside the gene matches. The CDR3 has 13 amino acids. Germline loops: CDR1 SGHTA, CDR2 FQGNSA. CDR3 sequence reads: CASSGGGTYEQYF. DNA for the CDR3: TGTGCCAGCAGCGGCGGGGGAACCTACGAGCAGTACTTC.

The chain is built from TRBV5-1 and TRBJ1-4, with D perhaps TRBD1 (5 bases). CDR3 length: 13 amino acids. V gave up 4 bases and J gave up 8 bases, with 12 bases separating them. CDR1 SGHRS and CDR2 YFSETQ come from the germline V gene. The CDR3 sequence: CASSPPGYEKLFF. As DNA, the CDR3 is TGCGCCAGCAGCCCCCCAGGGTACGAAAAACTGTTTTTT.

The sample holds one count of this clone. CDR3 amino acids: CAWSRDTQSTEAFF. In DNA, the CDR3 is TGTGCCTGGAGCAGGGACACCCAGAGCACTGAAGCTTTCTTT. V and J are TRBV30 and TRBJ1-1; maybe TRBD1 (6 bases). Trimming pared 3 bases from V and 4 bases from J, leaving 15 bases between. There are 14 residues in the CDR3. From germline, CDR1 is GTSNPN and CDR2 SVGIG (reference sequence).

The chain combines TRBV4-1 with TRBJ2-7; maybe TRBD2 (6 bases). V was pared by 0 bases and J by 3 bases, with 12 bases between. Germline values: CDR1 MGHRA, CDR2 YSYEKL. The CDR3 has 15 amino acids. This chain's CDR3 is CASSQDLREYYEQYF. The CDR3 DNA reads as TGCGCCAGCAGCCAAGACCTTCGGGAGTACTACGAGCAGTACTTC.

The genes are TRBV2 and TRBJ2-1, with TRBD1 matching over 8 bases. Per the germline V gene, CDR1 is SNHLY and CDR2 is FYNNEI. This CDR3 has 14 amino acids. The V segment lost 4 bases and the J segment 9 bases; nucleotides outside the gene matches: 8. Here the CDR3 DNA reads TGTGCCAGCAGTGTTGTCAGGGGGCCAAGTGAGCAGTTCTTC. Translated, it gives CASSVVRGPSEQFF.

V gene TRBV9 combines with J gene TRBJ2-7; 9 bases line up with TRBD1. The CDR3 totals 16 residues. Trimming took 2 bases from V and 6 from J; bases not matched to a gene: 12. Germline CDR1 SGDLS, CDR2 YYNGEE. CDR3 DNA sequence: TGTGCCAGCAGCGTGGACCCTGGACAGGGGCTGAGCGAGCAGTACTTC. Its protein is CASSVDPGQGLSEQYF.

On this clone itself: This sample also contains other DNA sequences that code for the same CDR3. This CDR3 reads CASSLDSNYGYTF. The CDR3 DNA sequence: TGTGCCAGCAGCCTAGACTCCAACTATGGCTACACCTTC. The V call is TRBV7-9, the J call TRBJ1-2, with unresolved D. The CDR3 is 13 residues long. Germline lookup yields CDR1 SEHNR and CDR2 FQNEAQ (reference sequence). Trimming took 5 bases from V and 2 from J, leaving 9 bases between them.

The V call is TRBV6-4, the J call TRBJ2-7, with 14 bases identical to TRBD2. V was clipped by 3 bases and J by 7 bases; unmatched bases: 5. The CDR3 sequence is 15 residues long. Germline loops: CDR1 MRHNA, CDR2 SNTAGT. DNA for the CDR3: TGTGCCAGCAGTGAGACTAGCGGGAGGGCGGAGGAGCAGTACTTC. This encodes CASSETSGRAEEQYF.

The DNA for the CDR3 is TGTGCCAGCAGCCCCCCCGTAGACTATGGCTACACCTTC. Translated, it gives CASSPPVDYGYTF. The chain is built from TRBV7-9 and TRBJ1-2; D ambiguous. The CDR3 consists of 13 residues. Trimming took 5 bases from V and 3 from J, leaving 10 bases between them. Germline loops: CDR1 SEHNR, CDR2 FQNEAQ (reference sequence).

The V and J genes are TRBV9 and TRBJ2-2; 8 nucleotides agree with TRBD2. CDR3 length equals 17 residues. V gave up 4 bases and J gave up 7 bases; unmatched junction bases: 15. In germline, CDR1 is SGDLS, CDR2 YYNGEE. The CDR3 nucleotides are TGTGCCAGCAGCCTAGGGGGAAGCGGGAGTCTTATCGGGGAGCTGTTTTTT. Amino acid sequence: CASSLGGSGSLIGELFF.

V usage is TRBV21-1 and J usage is TRBJ1-5. TRBV21-1 is a recognized pseudogene. There are 18 residues in the CDR3. In DNA, the CDR3 is TGTGCCAGTCCGGACGATCGGGATCAAGATGGTAGCAATCAGCCCCAGCATTTT. Translation: CASPDDRDQDGSNQPQHF.